The 27 T cell receptor beta chains below all came from one sample that was sequenced in a study of PD-L1 blockade in urothelial cancer. Method: immunoSEQ multiplex PCR; TCRdb's copy keeps in-frame clones and lacks some. The sample lists tens of thousands of clones; around 84% were seen once. The time point denotes: pretreatment peripheral blood. The sample in question was PBMCs, obtained around atezolizumab (anti-PD-L1) treatment. Receptor source: a man between 60 and 75 years old with urothelial cancer.

The gene calls are TRBV7-9 and TRBJ1-5; D is perhaps TRBD1 (5 bases). V was cut by 5 bases and J by 6 bases, with 11 bases left in between. The CDR3 contains 13 residues. Per the germline V gene, CDR1 is SEHNR and CDR2 is FQNEAQ (reference sequence). In DNA, the CDR3 is TGTGCCAGCAGCAGGGGATGGGGTCAGCCCCAGCATTTT. Translating it yields CASSRGWGQPQHF.

This clone was counted a few times. The same CDR3 arises from other DNA sequences in this sample as well. The chain carries TRBV30 and TRBJ2-5; 8 bases align to TRBD2. CDR1 and CDR2 from the germline V gene are GTSNPN and SVGIG (reference sequence). There are 12 residues in the CDR3. With 4 bases clipped from V and 2 bases from J, the junction kept 0 bases outside the gene matches. CDR3 in amino acids: CAWTSGQETQYF. CDR3 DNA: TGTGCCTGGACTAGCGGGCAAGAGACCCAGTACTTC.

The J gene is TRBJ2-3, the V gene TRBV12-5, with a tentative D call TRBD2 (5 bases). Germline lookup yields CDR1 LGHNT and CDR2 FRNRAP. This CDR3 region has 16 residues. The V end was cut by 0 bases, the J end by 2 bases, with 12 bases between. The DNA for the CDR3 is TGTGCTAGTGGTTTGGTTGTTGGAGGCCACACAGATACGCAGTATTTT. Translating gives CASGLVVGGHTDTQYF.

CDR3 in amino acids: CASSHMELKTEKLFF. CDR3 nucleotides: TGTGCCAGCAGCCATATGGAGCTAAAAACCGAAAAACTGTTTTTT. The chain combines TRBV28 with TRBJ1-4; D uncertain. The V end lost 6 bases, the J end lost 8 bases, and 19 bases lay between the germline ends. The CDR3 has 15 amino acids. Per the germline V gene, CDR1 is MDHEN and CDR2 is SYDVKM.

Only one count was recorded for this clone. The chain employs TRBV2 and TRBJ2-7; no firm D call. The CDR3 is 14 residues long. The V gene's germline CDR1 is SNHLY and CDR2 FYNNEI. V was trimmed by 4 bases and J by 3 bases, leaving 13 bases between them. The CDR3: CASSVSSSYYEQYF. In DNA form, the CDR3 reads TGTGCCAGCAGTGTAAGTAGTTCCTACTACGAGCAGTACTTC.

This clone was seen only a few times. The chain joins TRBV5-1 to TRBJ2-3, with D uncertain. V dropped 0 bases and J dropped 0 bases, with 8 bases sitting between them. Germline lookup yields CDR1 SGHRS and CDR2 YFSETQ. The CDR3 covers 15 residues. The DNA for the CDR3 is TGCGCCAGCAGCTTGGACTCGTCTAGCACAGATACGCAGTATTTT. It yields the protein CASSLDSSSTDTQYF. The full variable domain, rest sourced from reference TRBV5-1 and TRBJ2-3, is KAGVTQTPRYLIKTRGQQVTLSCSPISGHRSVSWYQQTPGQGLQFLFEYFSETQRNKGNFPGRFSGRQFSNSRSEMNVSTLELGDSALYLCASSLDSSSTDTQYFGPGTRLTVL.

This rearrangement joins TRBV28 to TRBJ2-3, with 14 bases fitting TRBD2. Trimming removed 4 bases from V and 7 bases from J; junction bases left unmatched: 7. CDR1 and CDR2 from the germline V gene are MDHEN and SYDVKM. The CDR3 spans 16 residues. The CDR3 coding sequence is TGTGCCAGCAGTTCCGGGACTAGCGGGGGTCTCCATACGCAGTATTTT. Its protein product is CASSSGTSGGLHTQYF.

J is TRBJ1-1 and V is TRBV6-5, with TRBD1 as a possible D gene (6 bases). The CDR3 extends over 15 amino acids. Trimming took 4 bases from V and 0 from J, leaving 12 bases between them. The germline gives CDR1 MNHEY, CDR2 SVGAGI. The CDR3 protein is CASSWGQDVNTEAFF. The CDR3 coding sequence is TGTGCCAGCAGTTGGGGACAAGACGTGAACACTGAAGCTTTCTTT.

The V call is TRBV18, the J call TRBJ2-3; a possible D gene is TRBD1 (6 bases). This CDR3 comprises 14 residues. V lost 5 bases and J 4 bases, leaving 13 bases between the germline ends. CDR1 KGHSH and CDR2 LQKENI come from the germline V gene. DNA for the CDR3: TGTGCCAGCTCATTACAGGGTGGCGCAGATACGCAGTATTTT. Its protein product is CASSLQGGADTQYF.

The CDR3 loop is CASSLALRGLAGGSSYNEQFF. The CDR3, as DNA: TGTGCCAGCAGCTTAGCGCTAAGGGGACTAGCGGGGGGGAGCTCCTACAATGAGCAGTTCTTC. The gene calls are TRBV7-2 and TRBJ2-1; 16 positions agree with TRBD2. The trim removed 0 bases at V and 0 bases at J, leaving 8 bases unmatched. CDR1 is SGHTA, CDR2 FQGNSA, per germline. This CDR3 is 21 amino acids long.

Note on this clone: At one of its ends the junction is not consistent with the germline gene, which may arise from a read error. The V call is TRBV30, the J call TRBJ1-2, with 7 bases that match TRBD1. Per germline, CDR1 GTSNPN and CDR2 SVGIG (reference sequence). The CDR3 is 14 amino acids. CDR3 coding DNA: TGTGCCTGGAGTGAGACAGGGAGGACTCGATTAGTCGGCTTC. Translated, it gives CAWSETGRTRLVGF. Based on the CDR3 plus reference TRBV30 and TRBJ1-2, the full variable domain is SQTIHQWPATLVQPVGSPLSLECTVEGTSNPNLYWYRQAAGRGLQLLFYSVGIGQISSEVPQNLSASRPQDRQFILSSKKLLLSDSGFYLCAWSETGRTRLVGFGSGTRLTVV.

V usage is TRBV4-2 and J usage is TRBJ1-2; no firm D call. The CDR3 consists of 15 residues. The germline V and J ends were trimmed by 1 base and 1 base, with 10 bases remaining between them. The germline gives CDR1 LGHNA, CDR2 YNFKEQ. CDR3 DNA: TGTGCCAGCAGCCAAGCGCAGGATGATAACTATGGCTACACCTTC. The encoded protein is CASSQAQDDNYGYTF.

This clone was counted between two and nine times. V and J are TRBV2 and TRBJ1-2, with unresolved D. Germline assignment: CDR1 SNHLY and CDR2 FYNNEI. This CDR3 is 13 amino acids long. With 6 bases removed from V and 8 bases from J, the gap between germline ends came to 16 bases. Here the CDR3 reads CASSDGGSGGYTF. The CDR3 coding sequence is TGTGCCAGCAGCGACGGAGGATCGGGGGGCTACACCTTC.

This clone came up many times. The rearrangement joins TRBV4-1 to TRBJ1-1, with a weak D call TRBD1 (6 bases). Germline assignment: CDR1 MGHRA and CDR2 YSYEKL. The CDR3 is 13 residues long. V was pared by 4 bases and J by 5 bases, with 11 bases between. CDR3 sequence: CASSRGQSTEAFF. CDR3 nucleotides: TGCGCCAGCAGCCGGGGACAAAGTACTGAAGCTTTCTTT.

The gene calls are TRBV11-3 and TRBJ2-7, with D uncertain. Trimming took 5 bases from V and 5 from J, leaving 13 bases between them. The CDR3 totals 13 residues. Germline CDR1 reads SGHNT; CDR2 reads YENEEA. CDR3 in amino acids: CASSPTPTNEQYF. In DNA form, the CDR3 reads TGTGCCAGCAGCCCCACCCCCACAAACGAGCAGTACTTC.

The table lists this clone with a few counts. CDR3 nucleotide sequence: TGTGCCAGCAGTCCCCTTACAGGGCCGGGCACTGAAGCTTTCTTT. Translated: CASSPLTGPGTEAFF. The V and J genes are TRBV27 and TRBJ1-1; weak D call: TRBD1 (6 bases). Trimming shortened V by 5 bases and J by 4 bases, and 17 bases separated the two germline ends. The CDR3 runs 15 residues. CDR1 and CDR2 (germline): MNHEY, SMNVEV (reference sequence).

The V and J genes are TRBV18 and TRBJ1-1; 7 nucleotides match TRBD1. Trimming at V came to 6 bases and at J to 0 bases, leaving 4 bases not matched to a gene. Per the germline V gene, CDR1 is KGHSH and CDR2 is LQKENI. The CDR3 has 14 residues. The CDR3 coding sequence is TGTGCCAGCTCCCCGGACAGGTTGAACACTGAAGCTTTCTTT. This gives the protein CASSPDRLNTEAFF.

The sample holds one count of this clone. The CDR3 protein is CASSLGLAGGPAVYEQYF. The CDR3 nucleotides read TGCGCCAGCAGCTTGGGGCTAGCGGGGGGGCCAGCGGTCTACGAGCAGTACTTC. This chain connects TRBV5-1 to TRBJ2-7, with 12 bases lining up with TRBD2. CDR3 length: 18 residues. V dropped 0 bases and J dropped 3; count of bases not matched to a gene: 10. Germline V gene lookup returns CDR1 SGHRS and CDR2 YFSETQ.

The gene calls are TRBV12-5 and TRBJ2-5, with D maybe TRBD2 (6 bases). V dropped 5 bases and J dropped 3 bases, with 7 bases sitting between them. Germline V CDR1 and CDR2: LGHNT, FRNRAP. The CDR3 runs 12 residues. CDR3 DNA: TGTGCTAGTGGTCCGGGGGAAGAGACCCAGTACTTC. Residues: CASGPGEETQYF.

V gene TRBV30 combines with J gene TRBJ1-5, with 7 bases that match TRBD1. The CDR3 runs 14 residues. Germline V gene sequence: CDR1 GTSNPN, CDR2 SVGIG (reference sequence). The trim removed 6 bases at V and 2 bases at J, leaving 7 bases unmatched. The DNA of the CDR3 is TGTGCCTGTAACAGGGGCCGGGGCAATCAGCCCCAGCATTTT. As protein: CACNRGRGNQPQHF.

This chain links TRBV29-1 with TRBJ1-1; no definite D call. Germline V gene sequence: CDR1 SQVTM, CDR2 ANQGSEA. V was pared by 4 bases and J by 4 bases, with 16 bases between. The CDR3 runs to 14 residues. The CDR3 reads CSVVPPGVSTEAFF. The CDR3 DNA reads as TGCAGCGTTGTACCCCCCGGGGTTTCCACTGAAGCTTTCTTT.

The V gene is TRBV11-3, the J gene TRBJ2-3; no clear D. Trimming shortened V by 5 bases and J by 4 bases, and 10 bases separated the two germline ends. The length of the CDR3 is 13 residues. CDR1 is SGHNT and CDR2 is YENEEA in the germline V gene. CDR3 protein: CASSPSRADTQYF. As DNA, the CDR3 is TGTGCCAGCAGCCCCTCGCGTGCAGATACGCAGTATTTT.

The chain links TRBV18 to TRBJ1-3; 7 bases align to TRBD1. After removal of 5 bases from V and 3 bases from J, the junction contained 4 bases not matched to a gene. This CDR3 is 14 amino acids long. Germline V gene data show CDR1 as KGHSH and CDR2 as LQKENI. Written as DNA, the CDR3 is TGTGCCAGCTCAACAGGGGTTTTTGGAAACACCATATATTTT. It specifies CASSTGVFGNTIYF.

This chain joins TRBV18 and TRBJ2-3, with no clear D. V was shortened by 3 bases and J by 6 bases, with 13 bases between the two germline ends. Germline loops: CDR1 KGHSH, CDR2 LQKENI. The CDR3 totals 14 residues. The CDR3 nucleotides are TGTGCCAGCTCACCTGCATCTAGAGCGGATACGCAGTATTTT. Protein: CASSPASRADTQYF.

This chain connects TRBV28 to TRBJ2-1; 11 bases line up with TRBD1. V was clipped by 0 bases and J by 6 bases; unmatched bases: 7. The CDR3 is made up of 17 amino acids. Germline V gene sequence: CDR1 MDHEN, CDR2 SYDVKM. The CDR3 DNA follows: TGTGCCAGCAGTTTATGGGGACAGGGGGAAAACATCAATGAGCAGTTCTTC. This codes for CASSLWGQGENINEQFF.

This chain links TRBV7-8 with TRBJ2-3; D is unresolved. The ends were cut back, 4 bases at V and 2 bases at J, with 4 bases in the middle. CDR1 and CDR2 (germline): SGHVS, FQNEAQ. This CDR3 has 12 residues. This CDR3 reads CASSSFTDTQYF. CDR3 nucleotide sequence: TGTGCCAGCAGCTCATTCACAGATACGCAGTATTTT. Full variable domain (remainder filled in from reference TRBV7-8 and TRBJ2-3): GAGVSQSPRYKVAKRGQDVALRCDPISGHVSLFWYQQALGQGPEFLTYFQNEAQLDKSGLPSDRFFAERPEGSVSTLKIQRTQQEDSAVYLCASSSFTDTQYFGPGTRLTVL.

The V and J genes are TRBV6-4 and TRBJ2-2; 9 bases match TRBD2. The germline CDR1 and CDR2 sequences are MRHNA and SNTAGT. The CDR3 consists of 15 residues. V shed 3 bases, J shed 2 bases, and the junction held 1 base outside the gene matches. The CDR3 loop is CASSELAGNTGELFF. For the CDR3, the DNA is TGTGCCAGCAGTGAGCTAGCGGGAAACACCGGGGAGCTGTTTTTT.